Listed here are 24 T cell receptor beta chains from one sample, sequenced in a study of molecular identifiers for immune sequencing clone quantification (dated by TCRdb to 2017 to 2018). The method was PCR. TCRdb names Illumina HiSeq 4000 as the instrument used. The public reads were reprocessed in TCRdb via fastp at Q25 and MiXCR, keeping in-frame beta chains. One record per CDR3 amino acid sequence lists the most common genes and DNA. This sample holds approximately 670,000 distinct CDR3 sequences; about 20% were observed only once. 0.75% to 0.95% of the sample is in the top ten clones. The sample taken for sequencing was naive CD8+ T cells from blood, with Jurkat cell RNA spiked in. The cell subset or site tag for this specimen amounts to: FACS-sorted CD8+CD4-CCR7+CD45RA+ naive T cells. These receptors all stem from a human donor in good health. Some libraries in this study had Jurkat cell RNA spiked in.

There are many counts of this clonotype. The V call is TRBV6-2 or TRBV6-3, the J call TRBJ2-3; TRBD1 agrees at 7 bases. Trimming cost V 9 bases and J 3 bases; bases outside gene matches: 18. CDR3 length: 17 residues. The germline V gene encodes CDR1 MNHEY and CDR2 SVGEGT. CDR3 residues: CASTARTGSVRTDTQYF. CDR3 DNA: TGTGCCAGTACCGCCCGGACAGGATCGGTGAGGACAGATACGCAGTATTTT.

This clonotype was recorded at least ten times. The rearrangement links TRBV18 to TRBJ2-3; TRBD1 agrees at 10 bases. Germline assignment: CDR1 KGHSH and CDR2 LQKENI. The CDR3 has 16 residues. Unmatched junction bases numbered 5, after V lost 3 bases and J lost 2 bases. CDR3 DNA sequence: TGTGCCAGCTCACCGGGACAGGGGAGAAACACAGATACGCAGTATTTT. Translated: CASSPGQGRNTDTQYF.

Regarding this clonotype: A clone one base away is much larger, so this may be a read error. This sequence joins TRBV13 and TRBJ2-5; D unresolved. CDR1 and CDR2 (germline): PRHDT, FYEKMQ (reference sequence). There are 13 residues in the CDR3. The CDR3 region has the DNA TGTGCCAGCAGCTTAGTTCCCCAAGAGACCCAGCACTTC. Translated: CASSLVPQETQHF.

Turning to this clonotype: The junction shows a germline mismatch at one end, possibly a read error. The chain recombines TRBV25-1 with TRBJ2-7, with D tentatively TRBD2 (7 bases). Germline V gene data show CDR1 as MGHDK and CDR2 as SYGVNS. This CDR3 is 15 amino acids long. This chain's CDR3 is CASGESLGGPYKQYF. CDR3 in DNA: TGTGCCAGCGGTGAATCCCTGGGGGGGCCCTACAAGCAGTACTTC.

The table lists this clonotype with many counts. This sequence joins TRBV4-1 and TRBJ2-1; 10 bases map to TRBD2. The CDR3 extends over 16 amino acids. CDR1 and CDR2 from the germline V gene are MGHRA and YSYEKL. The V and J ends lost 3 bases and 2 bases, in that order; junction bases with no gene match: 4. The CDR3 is CASSHSGGGPYNEQFF. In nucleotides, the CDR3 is TGCGCCAGCAGCCACAGCGGGGGGGGACCCTACAATGAGCAGTTCTTC.

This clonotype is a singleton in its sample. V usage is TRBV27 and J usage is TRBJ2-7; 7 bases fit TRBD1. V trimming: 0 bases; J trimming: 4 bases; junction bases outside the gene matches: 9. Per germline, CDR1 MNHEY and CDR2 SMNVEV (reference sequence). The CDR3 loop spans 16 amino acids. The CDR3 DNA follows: TGTGCCAGCAGTTTATCTTCACAGGGGTTGCCATACGAGCAGTACTTC. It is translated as CASSLSSQGLPYEQYF.

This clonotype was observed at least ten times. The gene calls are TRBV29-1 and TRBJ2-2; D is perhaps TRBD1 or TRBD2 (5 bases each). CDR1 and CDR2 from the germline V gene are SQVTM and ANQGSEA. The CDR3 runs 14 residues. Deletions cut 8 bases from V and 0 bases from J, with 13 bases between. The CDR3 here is CSPEGKTNTGELFF. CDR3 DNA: TGCAGCCCCGAGGGGAAAACGAACACCGGGGAGCTGTTTTTT.

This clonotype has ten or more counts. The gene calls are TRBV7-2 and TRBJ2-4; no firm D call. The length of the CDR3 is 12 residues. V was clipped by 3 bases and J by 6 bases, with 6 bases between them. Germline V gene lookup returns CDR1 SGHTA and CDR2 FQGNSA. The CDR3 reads CASSFPSNIQYF. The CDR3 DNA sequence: TGTGCCAGCAGCTTTCCCTCAAACATTCAGTACTTC.

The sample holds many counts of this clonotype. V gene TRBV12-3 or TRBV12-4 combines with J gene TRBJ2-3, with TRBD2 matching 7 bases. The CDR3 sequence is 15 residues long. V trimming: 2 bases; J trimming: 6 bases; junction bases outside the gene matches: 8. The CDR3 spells CASSLWGSGVDTQYF. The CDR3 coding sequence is TGTGCCAGCAGTTTATGGGGCAGCGGGGTCGATACGCAGTATTTT.

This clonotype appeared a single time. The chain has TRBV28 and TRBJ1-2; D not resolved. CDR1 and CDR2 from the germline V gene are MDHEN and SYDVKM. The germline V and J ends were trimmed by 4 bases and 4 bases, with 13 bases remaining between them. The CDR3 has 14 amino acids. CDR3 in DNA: TGTGCCAGCAGTTCCAGGCGAGTGAGCTATGGCTACACCTTC. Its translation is CASSSRRVSYGYTF.

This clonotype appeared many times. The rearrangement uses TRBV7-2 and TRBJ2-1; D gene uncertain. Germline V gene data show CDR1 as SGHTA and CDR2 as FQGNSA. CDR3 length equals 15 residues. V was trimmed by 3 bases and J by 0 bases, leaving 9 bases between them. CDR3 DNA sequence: TGTGCCAGCAGCTTTCACAGCAGCTCCTACAATGAGCAGTTCTTC. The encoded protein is CASSFHSSSYNEQFF.

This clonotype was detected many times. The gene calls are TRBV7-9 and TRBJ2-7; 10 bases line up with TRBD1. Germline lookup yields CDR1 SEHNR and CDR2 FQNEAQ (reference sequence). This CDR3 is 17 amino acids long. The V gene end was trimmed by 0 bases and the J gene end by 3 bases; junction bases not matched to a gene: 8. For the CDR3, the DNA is TGTGCCAGCAGCTTAGCTCCGGGACAGGGGCCCTTCTACGAGCAGTACTTC. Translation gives CASSLAPGQGPFYEQYF.

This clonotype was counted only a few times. The CDR3 region is CASSPTGQLETQYF. For the CDR3, the DNA is TGTGCCAGCAGCCCCACGGGACAGCTAGAGACCCAGTACTTC. This rearrangement joins TRBV7-9 to TRBJ2-5, with TRBD1 identical over 7 bases. Germline-derived CDR1 and CDR2 are SEHNR and FQNEAQ (reference sequence). This CDR3 has 14 residues. With V trimmed by 5 bases and J by 4 bases, 7 bases remained unmatched.

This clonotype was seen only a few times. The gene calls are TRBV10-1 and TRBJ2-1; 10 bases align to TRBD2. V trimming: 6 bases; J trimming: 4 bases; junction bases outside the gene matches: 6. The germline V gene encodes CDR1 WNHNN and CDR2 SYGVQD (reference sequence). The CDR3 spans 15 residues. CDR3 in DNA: TGCGCCAGCAGAGCTAGCGGGGGTTCATACAATGAGCAGTTCTTC. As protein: CASRASGGSYNEQFF.

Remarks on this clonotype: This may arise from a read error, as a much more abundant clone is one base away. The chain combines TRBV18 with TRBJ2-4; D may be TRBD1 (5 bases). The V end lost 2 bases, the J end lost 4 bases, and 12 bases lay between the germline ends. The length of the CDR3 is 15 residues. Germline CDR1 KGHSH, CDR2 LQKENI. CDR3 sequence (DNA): TGTGCCAGCTCACCAACGATAGGGGTGAAAAACATTCAGTACTTC. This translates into CASSPTIGVKNIQYF.

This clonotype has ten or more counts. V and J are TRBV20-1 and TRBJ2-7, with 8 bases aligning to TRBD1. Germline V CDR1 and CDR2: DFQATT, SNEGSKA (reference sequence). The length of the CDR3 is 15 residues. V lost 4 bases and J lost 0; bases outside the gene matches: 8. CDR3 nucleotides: TGCAGTGCTACCCTCGGGACAGGTAGCTCCTACGAGCAGTACTTC. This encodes CSATLGTGSSYEQYF.

The CDR3 coding sequence is TGTGCCAGTAGTATAGAGGAAGGAAATCAGCCCCAGCATTTT. Its protein is CASSIEEGNQPQHF. The rearrangement joins TRBV19 to TRBJ1-5, with D unclear. Germline V CDR1 and CDR2: LNHDA, SQIVND (reference sequence). V lost 0 bases and J 4 bases, leaving 7 bases between the germline ends. This CDR3 spans 14 amino acids.

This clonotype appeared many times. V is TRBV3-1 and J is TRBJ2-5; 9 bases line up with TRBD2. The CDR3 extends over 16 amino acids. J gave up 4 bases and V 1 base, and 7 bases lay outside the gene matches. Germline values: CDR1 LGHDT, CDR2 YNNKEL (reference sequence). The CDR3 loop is CASSQVGGRAGETQYF. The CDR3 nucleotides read TGTGCCAGCAGCCAAGTGGGCGGGAGGGCCGGAGAGACCCAGTACTTC.

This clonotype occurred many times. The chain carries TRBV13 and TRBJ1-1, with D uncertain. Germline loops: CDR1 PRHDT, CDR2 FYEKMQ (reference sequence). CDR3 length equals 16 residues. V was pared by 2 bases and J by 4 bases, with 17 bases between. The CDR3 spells CASSLKGIAGSTEAFF. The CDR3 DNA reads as TGTGCCAGCAGCTTAAAAGGCATTGCGGGCTCCACTGAAGCTTTCTTT.

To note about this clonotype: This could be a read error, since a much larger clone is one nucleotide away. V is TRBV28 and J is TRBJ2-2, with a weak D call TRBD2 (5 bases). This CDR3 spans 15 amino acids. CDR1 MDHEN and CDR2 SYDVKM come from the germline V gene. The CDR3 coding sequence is TGTGCCAGCAGTTTTCGAGTAAGGTACACCGGGGAGCTGGTTTTT. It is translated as CASSFRVRYTGELVF.

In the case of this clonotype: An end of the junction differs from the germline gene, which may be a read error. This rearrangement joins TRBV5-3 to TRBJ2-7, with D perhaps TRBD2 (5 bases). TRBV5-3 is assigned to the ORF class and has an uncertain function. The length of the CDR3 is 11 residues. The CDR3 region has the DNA TGTGCCAGCAGCTTCGGTGGGGAGCAGTGCTTC. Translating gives CASSFGGEQCF.

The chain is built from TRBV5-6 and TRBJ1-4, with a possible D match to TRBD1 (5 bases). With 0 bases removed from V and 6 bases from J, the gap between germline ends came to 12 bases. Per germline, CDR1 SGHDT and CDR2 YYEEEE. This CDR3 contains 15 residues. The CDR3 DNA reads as TGTGCCAGCAGCTTGGTACGGGGCGCTGATGAAAAACTGTTTTTT. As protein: CASSLVRGADEKLFF.

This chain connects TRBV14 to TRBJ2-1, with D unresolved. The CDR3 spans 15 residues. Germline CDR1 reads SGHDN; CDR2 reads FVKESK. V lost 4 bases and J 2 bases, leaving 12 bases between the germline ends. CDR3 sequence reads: CASSLYGRTYNEQFF. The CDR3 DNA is TGTGCCAGCAGCCTCTATGGGCGCACCTACAATGAGCAGTTCTTC.

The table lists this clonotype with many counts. CDR3 sequence: CASSSPGQGATGANVLTF. Written as DNA, the CDR3 is TGTGCCAGCAGCTCACCGGGACAGGGGGCTACAGGGGCCAACGTCCTGACTTTC. The chain links TRBV9 to TRBJ2-6, with 12 bases lining up with TRBD1. The germline V gene encodes CDR1 SGDLS and CDR2 YYNGEE. The CDR3 is 18 amino acids. Trimming at V came to 4 bases and at J to 4 bases, leaving 9 bases not matched to a gene. The complete variable domain, with remaining parts taken from reference TRBV9 and TRBJ2-6, reads DSGVTQTPKHLITATGQRVTLRCSPRSGDLSVYWYQQSLDQGLQFLIQYYNGEERAKGNILERFSAQQFPDLHSELNLSSLELGDSALYFCASSSPGQGATGANVLTFGAGSRLTVL.